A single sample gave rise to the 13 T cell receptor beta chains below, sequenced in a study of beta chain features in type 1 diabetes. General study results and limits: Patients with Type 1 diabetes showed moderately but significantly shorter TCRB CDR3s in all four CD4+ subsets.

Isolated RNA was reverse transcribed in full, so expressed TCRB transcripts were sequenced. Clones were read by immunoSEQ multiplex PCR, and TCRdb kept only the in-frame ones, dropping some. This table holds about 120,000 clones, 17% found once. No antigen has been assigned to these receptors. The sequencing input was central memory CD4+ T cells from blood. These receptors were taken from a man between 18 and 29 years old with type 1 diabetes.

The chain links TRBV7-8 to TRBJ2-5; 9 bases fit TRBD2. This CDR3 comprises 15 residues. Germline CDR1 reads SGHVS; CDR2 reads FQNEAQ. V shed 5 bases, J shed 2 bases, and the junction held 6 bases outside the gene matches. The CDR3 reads CASSALAGAQETQYF. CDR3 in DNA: TGTGCCAGCAGCGCCTTAGCGGGGGCGCAAGAGACCCAGTACTTC. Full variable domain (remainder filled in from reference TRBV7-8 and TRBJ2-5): GAGVSQSPRYKVAKRGQDVALRCDPISGHVSLFWYQQALGQGPEFLTYFQNEAQLDKSGLPSDRFFAERPEGSVSTLKIQRTQQEDSAVYLCASSALAGAQETQYFGPGTRLLVL.

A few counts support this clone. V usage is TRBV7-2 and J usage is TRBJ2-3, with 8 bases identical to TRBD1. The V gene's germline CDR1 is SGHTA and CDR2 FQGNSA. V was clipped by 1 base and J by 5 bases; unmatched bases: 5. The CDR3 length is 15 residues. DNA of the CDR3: TGTGCCAGCAGCTTAGTCGGACAGGGATTAGATACGCAGTATTTT. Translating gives CASSLVGQGLDTQYF. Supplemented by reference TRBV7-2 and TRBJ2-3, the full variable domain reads GAGVSQSPSNKVTEKGKDVELRCDPISGHTALYWYRQSLGQGLEFLIYFQGNSAPDKSGLPSDRFSAERTGGSVSTLTIQRTQQEDSAVYLCASSLVGQGLDTQYFGPGTRLTVL.

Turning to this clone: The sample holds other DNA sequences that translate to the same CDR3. The CDR3 nucleotides read TGCAGCGTTGGAGAGGGGTATAATTCACCCCTCCACTTT. It encodes CSVGEGYNSPLHF. The gene calls are TRBV29-1 and TRBJ1-6; possible D gene TRBD1, 5 bases. This CDR3 is built from 13 residues. CDR1 is SQVTM, CDR2 ANQGSEA, per germline. V dropped 4 bases and J dropped 4 bases, with 8 bases sitting between them.

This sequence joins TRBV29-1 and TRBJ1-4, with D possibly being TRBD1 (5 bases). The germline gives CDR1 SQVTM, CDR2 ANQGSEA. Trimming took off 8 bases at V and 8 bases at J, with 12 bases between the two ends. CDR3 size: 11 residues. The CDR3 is CSLRGSEKLFF. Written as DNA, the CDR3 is TGCAGCCTGAGGGGCAGCGAAAAACTGTTTTTT.

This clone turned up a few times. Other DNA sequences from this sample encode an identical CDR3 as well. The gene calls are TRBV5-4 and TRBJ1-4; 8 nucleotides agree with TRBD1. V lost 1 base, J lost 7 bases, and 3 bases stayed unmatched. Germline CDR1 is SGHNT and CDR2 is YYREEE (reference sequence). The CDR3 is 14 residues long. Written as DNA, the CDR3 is TGTGCCAGCAGCTTGCAGGGGGCAGTTGAAAAACTGTTTTTT. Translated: CASSLQGAVEKLFF. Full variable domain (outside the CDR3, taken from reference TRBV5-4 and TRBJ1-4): ETGVTQSPTHLIKTRGQQVTLRCSSQSGHNTVSWYQQALGQGPQFIFQYYREEENGRGNFPPRFSGLQFPNYSSELNVNALELDDSALYLCASSLQGAVEKLFFGSGTQLSVL.

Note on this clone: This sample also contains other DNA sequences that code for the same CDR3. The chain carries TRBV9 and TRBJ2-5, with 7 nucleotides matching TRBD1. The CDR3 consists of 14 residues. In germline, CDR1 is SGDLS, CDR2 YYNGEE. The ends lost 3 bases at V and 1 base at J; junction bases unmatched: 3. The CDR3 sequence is CASSAGTVQETQYF. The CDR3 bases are TGTGCCAGCAGCGCGGGGACAGTCCAAGAGACCCAGTACTTC.

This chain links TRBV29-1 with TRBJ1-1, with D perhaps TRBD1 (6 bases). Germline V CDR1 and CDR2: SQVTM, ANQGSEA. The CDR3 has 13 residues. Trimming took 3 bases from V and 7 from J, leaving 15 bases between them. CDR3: CSVDRGGFSEAFF. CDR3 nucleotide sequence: TGCAGCGTTGATAGGGGGGGTTTTAGTGAAGCTTTCTTT.

The CDR3 DNA sequence: TGCGCCAGCAGCTTGAATGTGCAGGGGTCACGGACCCAGTACTTC. The encoded protein is CASSLNVQGSRTQYF. This chain uses TRBV5-1 with TRBJ2-5, with a tentative D call TRBD1 (6 bases). The CDR3 covers 15 residues. The germline V and J ends were trimmed by 1 base and 7 bases, with 17 bases remaining between them. Germline V gene sequence: CDR1 SGHRS, CDR2 YFSETQ.

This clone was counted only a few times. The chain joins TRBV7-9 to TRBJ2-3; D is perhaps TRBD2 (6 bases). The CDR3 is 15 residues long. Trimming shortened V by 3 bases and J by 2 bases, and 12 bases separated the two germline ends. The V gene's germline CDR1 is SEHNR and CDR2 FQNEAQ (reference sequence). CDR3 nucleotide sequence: TGTGCCAGCAGCTTTGTACAGGACTACACAGATACGCAGTATTTT. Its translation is CASSFVQDYTDTQYF.

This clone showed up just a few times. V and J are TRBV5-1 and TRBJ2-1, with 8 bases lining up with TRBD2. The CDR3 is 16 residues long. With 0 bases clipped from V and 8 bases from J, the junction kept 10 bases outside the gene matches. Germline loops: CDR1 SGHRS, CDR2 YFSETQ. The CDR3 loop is CASSLALGLAVDEQFF. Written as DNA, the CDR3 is TGCGCCAGCAGCTTGGCCCTTGGACTAGCTGTCGATGAGCAGTTCTTC.

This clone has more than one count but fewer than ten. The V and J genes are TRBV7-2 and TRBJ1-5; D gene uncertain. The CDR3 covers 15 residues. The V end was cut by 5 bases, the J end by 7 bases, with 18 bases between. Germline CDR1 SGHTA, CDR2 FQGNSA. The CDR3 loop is CASSPGQAAGQPQHF. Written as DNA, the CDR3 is TGTGCCAGCAGCCCCGGGCAGGCGGCGGGGCAGCCCCAGCATTTT.

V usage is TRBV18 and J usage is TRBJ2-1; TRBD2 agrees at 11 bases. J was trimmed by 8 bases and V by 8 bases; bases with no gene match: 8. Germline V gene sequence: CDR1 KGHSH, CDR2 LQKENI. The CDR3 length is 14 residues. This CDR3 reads CASAELAGVDEQFF. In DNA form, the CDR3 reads TGTGCCAGCGCCGAACTAGCGGGGGTTGATGAGCAGTTCTTC.

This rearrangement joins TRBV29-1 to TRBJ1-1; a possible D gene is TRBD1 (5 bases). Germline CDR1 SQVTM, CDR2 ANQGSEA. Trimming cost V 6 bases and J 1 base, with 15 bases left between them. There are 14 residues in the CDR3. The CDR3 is CSVRLGQRNTEAFF. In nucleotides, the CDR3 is TGCAGCGTCAGACTTGGACAAAGGAACACTGAAGCTTTCTTT. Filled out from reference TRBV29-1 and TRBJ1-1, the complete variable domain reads SAVISQKPSRDICQRGTSLTIQCQVDSQVTMMFWYRQQPGQSLTLIATANQGSEATYESGFVIDKFPISRPNLTFSTLTVSNMSPEDSSIYLCSVRLGQRNTEAFFGQGTRLTVV.